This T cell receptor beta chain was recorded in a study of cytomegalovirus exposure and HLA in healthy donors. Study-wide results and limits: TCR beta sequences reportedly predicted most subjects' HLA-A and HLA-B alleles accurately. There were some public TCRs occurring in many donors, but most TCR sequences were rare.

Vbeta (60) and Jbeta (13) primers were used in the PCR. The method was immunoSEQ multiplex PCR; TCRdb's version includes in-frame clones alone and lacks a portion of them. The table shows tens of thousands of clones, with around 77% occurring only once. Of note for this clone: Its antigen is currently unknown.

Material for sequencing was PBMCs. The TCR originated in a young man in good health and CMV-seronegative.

The CDR3 sequence is CASSTGTSGGETSYEQYF. CDR3 coding DNA: TGTGCCAGCAGCACCGGGACTAGCGGGGGGGAAACCTCCTACGAGCAGTACTTC. The chain employs TRBV9 and TRBJ2-7; 16 bases are a match to TRBD2. The germline V gene has CDR1 SGDLS and CDR2 YYNGEE. The CDR3 length is 18 residues. Trimming removed 4 bases from V and 0 bases from J; junction bases left unmatched: 7.